This is a list of T cell receptor beta chains from one sample in a study of response to subunit inactivated influenza vaccine. In TCRdb, the RT-PCR reads were re-called with MiXCR into one record per CDR3 protein. In the table there are 500,000 to 600,000 distinct CDR3 sequences, 12% to 15% of which are singletons. This specimen was PBMCs from blood, taken 12 days after vaccination. Receptor source: a man aged 50 to 59 who received an inactivated influenza vaccine. The CDR3 runs from the conserved cysteine through the conserved F or W. Fields, in order: V gene, D gene, clone size, J gene, CDR3 DNA, CDR3 protein. D genes are given only for firm matches. Clone size is stated in some rows and not others, as once, few, many or a class when expanded.

V: TRBV12-3/TRBV12-4; D: TRBD1; size: few; J: TRBJ2-7; DNA: TGTGCCAGCAGTTTAGGATGGGGGGACAGGGTTACCTACGAGCAGTACTTC; CDR3: CASSLGWGDRVTYEQYF
V: TRBV24-1; D: NA; size: NA; J: TRBJ1-4; DNA: TGTGCCACCAGTGATTTGCCCGAGAATGAAAAACTGTTTTTT; CDR3: CATSDLPENEKLFF
V: TRBV11-1; D: TRBD2; size: NA; J: TRBJ2-7; DNA: TGTGCCAGCAGCGGTCCACTAGCGGGGGGGCTCCGTTCATCCTACGAGCAGTACTTC; CDR3: CASSGPLAGGLRSSYEQYF
V: TRBV7-8; D: NA; size: few; J: TRBJ2-7; DNA: TGTGCCAGCAGCTTAGATGGCCCATTCTACGAGCAGTACTTC; CDR3: CASSLDGPFYEQYF
V: TRBV10-3; D: TRBD1; size: few; J: TRBJ1-5; DNA: TGTGCCATCAGGGGGACAGGGGGTAGGAGTCAGCCCCAGCATTTT; CDR3: CAIRGTGGRSQPQHF
V: TRBV4-1; D: NA; size: NA; J: TRBJ1-5; DNA: TGCGCCAGCAGCCAAGATGACCGATCTTCTAGCAATCAGCCCCAGCATTTT; CDR3: CASSQDDRSSSNQPQHF
V: TRBV4-2; D: NA; size: NA; J: TRBJ1-2; DNA: TGTGCCAGCAGCCAGGCAAGTCAGATAGGAGATGGCTACACCTTC; CDR3: CASSQASQIGDGYTF
V: TRBV2; D: NA; size: few; J: TRBJ2-2; DNA: TGTGCCAATAACAGGGATACCGGGGAGCTGTTTTTT; CDR3: CANNRDTGELFF
V: TRBV19; D: NA; size: many; J: TRBJ1-1; DNA: TGTGCCAGTAATCGGCAAATGAACACTGAAGCTTTCTTT; CDR3: CASNRQMNTEAFF
V: TRBV14; D: NA; size: NA; J: TRBJ2-3; DNA: TGTGCCAGCAGCCAAAGGACATCTACCACAGATACGCAGTATTTT; CDR3: CASSQRTSTTDTQYF
V: TRBV6-5; D: NA; size: few; J: TRBJ2-7; DNA: TGTGCCAGCAGTTACTCCGGGCCTCCCTACGAGCAGTACTTC; CDR3: CASSYSGPPYEQYF
V: TRBV4-2; D: NA; size: NA; J: TRBJ1-1; DNA: TGTGCCAGCAGCCAAGATCATGGGGCAGGCCAAGCTTTCTTT; CDR3: CASSQDHGAGQAFF
V: TRBV11-1; D: NA; size: NA; J: TRBJ2-1; DNA: TGTGCCAGCAGTCGGCGGGTAGCAGTTCGTGTACAATCAAATGAGCAGTTCTTC; CDR3: CASSRRVAVRVQSNEQFF
V: TRBV6-1; D: TRBD2; size: NA; J: TRBJ2-5; DNA: TGTGCCAGCAGTCCTCGGGACTACCTTCCGTACCAAGAGACCCAGTACTTC; CDR3: CASSPRDYLPYQETQYF
V: TRBV29-1; D: TRBD1; size: many; J: TRBJ1-2; DNA: TGCAGCGTTTGGGACAGGGCCAGGAGCCCCTACACCTTC; CDR3: CSVWDRARSPYTF
V: TRBV6-5; D: NA; size: NA; J: TRBJ2-2; DNA: TGTGCCAGCAGTTACGGGGGAATAGGCGGGGAGCTGTTTTTT; CDR3: CASSYGGIGGELFF
V: TRBV6-5; D: NA; size: few; J: TRBJ2-5; DNA: TGTGCCAGCAGTTACGGTCAGGGGCCGCGTGAAGAGACCCAGTACTTC; CDR3: CASSYGQGPREETQYF
V: TRBV29-1; D: TRBD1; size: many; J: TRBJ2-3; DNA: TGCAGCACCCGGGACAGCAACACAGATACGCAGTATTTT; CDR3: CSTRDSNTDTQYF
V: TRBV7-2; D: NA; size: few; J: TRBJ2-5; DNA: TGTGCCAGCAGTAAGAGGTCGGGAGAGACCCAGTACTTC; CDR3: CASSKRSGETQYF
V: TRBV18; D: NA; size: NA; J: TRBJ2-7; DNA: TGTGCCAGCTCACCGCCCGCTGACTTGGGCGAGCAGTACTTC; CDR3: CASSPPADLGEQYF
V: TRBV5-5; D: TRBD1; size: few; J: TRBJ2-5; DNA: TGTGCCAGCAGCTTGTTGGGGACAGGGAGAGAGACCCAGTACTTC; CDR3: CASSLLGTGRETQYF
V: TRBV6-6; D: NA; size: NA; J: TRBJ2-7; DNA: TGTGCCAGCAGCGCCCAATCAAGCGAGCAGTACTTC; CDR3: CASSAQSSEQYF
V: TRBV4-2; D: NA; size: NA; J: TRBJ2-3; DNA: TGTGCCAGCAGCCAAGAACTACGGAGAGATACGCAGTATTTT; CDR3: CASSQELRRDTQYF
V: TRBV20-1; D: TRBD2; size: NA; J: TRBJ2-3; DNA: TGCAGTGCAAAGTGGGGGGGGTCGGCGAATACGCAGTATTTT; CDR3: CSAKWGGSANTQYF
V: TRBV2; D: TRBD1; size: few; J: TRBJ1-2; DNA: TGTGCCAGCAGGAAGACAGGGGGCGAGCACTATGGCTACACCTTC; CDR3: CASRKTGGEHYGYTF
V: TRBV28; D: TRBD1; size: few; J: TRBJ1-6; DNA: TGTGCCAGCAGAGCGAGACAGGGAGCACCCCTCCACTTT; CDR3: CASRARQGAPLHF
V: TRBV5-1; D: TRBD1; size: many; J: TRBJ2-1; DNA: TGCGCCAGCAGCGTCCGGGACAGTGGGTACAATGAGCAGTTCTTC; CDR3: CASSVRDSGYNEQFF
V: TRBV6-5; D: NA; size: NA; J: TRBJ1-2; DNA: TGTGCCAGCAGTTACTCTAACAGAGCTGGCTACACCTTC; CDR3: CASSYSNRAGYTF
V: TRBV6-2/TRBV6-3; D: NA; size: few; J: TRBJ2-1; DNA: TGTGCCAGTGGGGGCAGCTCTGCCTACAATGAGCAGTTCTTC; CDR3: CASGGSSAYNEQFF
V: TRBV18; D: NA; size: NA; J: TRBJ2-1; DNA: TGTGCCAGCTCACCGCCCGCGACTAGGTATGAGCAGTTCTTC; CDR3: CASSPPATRYEQFF
V: TRBV7-8; D: NA; size: NA; J: TRBJ2-2; DNA: TGTGCCAGCAGCTCCCGGGAAAACGGGGAGCTGTTTTTT; CDR3: CASSSRENGELFF
V: TRBV28; D: NA; size: few; J: TRBJ1-1; DNA: TGTGCCAGCACCACCGGGACGGTCAACACTGAAGCTTTCTTT; CDR3: CASTTGTVNTEAFF
V: TRBV12-3/TRBV12-4; D: TRBD1; size: many; J: TRBJ2-7; DNA: TGTGCCAGCAGTCCCGGGACAGGGCCAAGCGAGCAGTACTTC; CDR3: CASSPGTGPSEQYF